This TCR beta chain was obtained from a study of blood T cell repertoires in COVID-19. Only one count was recorded for this clone. The assay was immunoSEQ multiplex PCR, and TCRdb's table has in-frame clones only and misses some. Among approximately 210,000 clones listed, nearly 90% were seen once. This receptor was identified in a woman aged 40 to 50 who had recovered from COVID-19. The sample taken for sequencing was peripheral blood.

This CDR3 is CASSLVSGRGNEQFF. Written as DNA, the CDR3 is TGTGCCAGCAGCTTAGTTAGCGGGAGGGGCAATGAGCAGTTCTTC. The chain links TRBV13 to TRBJ2-1; 11 positions match TRBD2. V trimming: 1 base; J trimming: 6 bases; junction bases outside the gene matches: 2. The CDR3 spans 15 residues. The germline gives CDR1 PRHDT, CDR2 FYEKMQ (reference sequence).